This paragraph covers one T cell receptor beta chain sequence. This entry is derived from a study of Ad26.COV2.S vaccination and SARS-CoV-2 variants. The wider study: The vaccine Ad26.COV2.S was put into the muscle once, or twice with 56 days between.

The protocol was immunoSEQ multiplex PCR, while the TCRdb copy is restricted to in-frame clones and leaves out a portion. The data contain some 350,000 clones, roughly 84% of them seen just once; the ten biggest clones take up roughly 3.3%. V dropped 8 bases and J dropped 4; count of bases not matched to a gene: 5. The CDR3 is 13 residues long. CDR1 is SGHTA, CDR2 FQGNSA, per germline. Treatment meaning: about 20 received Ad26.COV2.S at low or high dose, single or two shots; about five received placebo; per-sample allocation not given. The investigators took samples on day 63 after the first vaccine or placebo injection.

The starting material was peripheral blood, obtained in a trial of Ad26.COV2.S vaccine versus placebo. The source of this sequence is a person between 18 and 59 years old who received the Ad26.COV2.S COVID-19 vaccine or a placebo. The chain uses TRBV7-2 and TRBJ2-7; 10 bases align to TRBD1. This CDR3 is CASGGDRGYEQYF. Here the CDR3 DNA reads TGTGCCAGCGGGGGGGACAGGGGTTACGAGCAGTACTTC.